The 15 T cell receptor beta chains below come from one sample, sequenced in a study of T cells expressing NK-cell markers. TCRdb reprocessed the 5' RACE reads and reports one entry per CDR3 protein, with no DNA. This specimen shows 300,000 to 500,000 distinct CDR3 sequences; the ten leading clones hold roughly a tenth. The specimen sequenced was blood T cells: a sorted CD56 or NKG2C T cell subset, CD4+ or CD8+ T cells, or bulk PBMC T cells (not recorded which). These receptors originate from a woman between 50 and 59 years old in good health.

V is TRBV6-5 and J is TRBJ2-1; TCRdb designates TRBD1, a call that cannot be tested without DNA. Germline-derived CDR1 and CDR2 are MNHEY and SVGAGI. The CDR3 is made up of 15 amino acids. The CDR3: CASKAIGTGFREQFF.

V and J are TRBV20-1 and TRBJ2-3; TCRdb gives TRBD2 as the D gene, but with no DNA this cannot be confirmed. This CDR3 is 13 amino acids long. The germline V gene encodes CDR1 DFQATT and CDR2 SNEGSKA (reference sequence). The chain's CDR3 is CSIPGTRTDTQYF.

The CDR3 sequence: CASSGGLNEKLFF. The chain couples TRBV7-2 to TRBJ1-4; TCRdb gives TRBD1 as the D gene, but with no DNA this cannot be confirmed. This CDR3 is 13 amino acids long. Germline V CDR1 and CDR2: SGHTA, FQGNSA.

V gene TRBV13 combines with J gene TRBJ2-1. Germline-derived CDR1 and CDR2 are PRHDT and FYEKMQ (reference sequence). This CDR3 is built from 13 residues. The CDR3 sequence is CASRGDSESEQFF.

This chain connects TRBV9 to TRBJ2-1; the D gene TCRdb calls, TRBD2, cannot be checked with no DNA. Germline CDR1 is SGDLS and CDR2 is YYNGEE. The CDR3 is 15 amino acids. The CDR3 is CASSVDAGEHNEQFF.

J is TRBJ2-5 and V is TRBV12-3 or TRBV12-4. The CDR3 spans 13 residues. The CDR3 sequence: CASSPGYLGTQYF.

The V call is TRBV18, the J call TRBJ2-1; the TRBD2 assignment by TCRdb is unverifiable without DNA. In germline, CDR1 is KGHSH, CDR2 LQKENI. The CDR3 contains 16 residues. The CDR3 spells CASSPTRLAGNNEQFF.

The chain is built from TRBV6-4 and TRBJ2-3; TCRdb picks TRBD1, but there is no DNA to check that call. The CDR3 contains 14 residues. Germline CDR1 is MRHNA and CDR2 is SNTAGT. CDR3: CASSRTGEVDTQYF.

The CDR3 region is CASSLVTDLTDTQYF. The V gene is TRBV11-2, the J gene TRBJ2-3; absent DNA, TCRdb's TRBD1 call cannot be checked. CDR1 and CDR2 (germline): SGHAT, FQNNGV. The CDR3 totals 15 residues.

The genes are TRBV6-5 and TRBJ2-1; TCRdb names TRBD1, which stays unverified in the absence of DNA. Germline V gene sequence: CDR1 MNHEY, CDR2 SVGAGI. The CDR3 runs 13 residues. CDR3 region: CASSAGQLNEQFF.

The V and J genes are TRBV12-3 or TRBV12-4 and TRBJ1-2. This CDR3 spans 14 amino acids. This CDR3 is CASTLGKSNYGYTF.

V and J are TRBV14 and TRBJ1-2. This CDR3 region has 13 residues. CDR1 and CDR2 from the germline V gene are SGHDN and FVKESK. This chain's CDR3 is CASSQGPRRGYTF.

The gene calls are TRBV10-2 and TRBJ2-7. This CDR3 contains 12 residues. Germline CDR1 WSHSY, CDR2 SAAADI. The CDR3 loop is CASRVNSYEQYF.

V usage is TRBV20-1 and J usage is TRBJ2-3; no DNA is available, so the TRBD2 call from TCRdb remains unchecked. This CDR3 is built from 13 residues. Germline loops: CDR1 DFQATT, CDR2 SNEGSKA (reference sequence). This chain's CDR3 is CSAKSGRPDTQYF.

CDR3 amino acids: CATSRSYTDTQYF. This chain uses TRBV15 with TRBJ2-3. The CDR3 has 13 residues. Per the germline V gene, CDR1 is LNHNV and CDR2 is YYDKDF (reference sequence).